This TCR beta chain emerged from a study of cytomegalovirus exposure and HLA in healthy donors (dated by TCRdb to about 2017). For the wider study: An earlier analysis of 587 of the donors reported roughly 300 Gb of sequence data and 90 million to 120 million unique TCR beta sequences obtained from around 190 million T cells. An early release covering 550 to 700 HLA-typed donors comprised roughly 300 gigabases of sequencing data and around 86 million unique TCR sequences. Of the 350 to 450 genotyped donors, approximately 82% fell in the genetic ancestry cluster associated with self-reported Caucasian donors. The study was designed to test whether signatures of past pathogen exposure could be identified by cataloging public T cell receptors. The study profiled the T cell repertoires of 666 subjects by immunosequencing and related them to cytomegalovirus serostatus. Besides the first cohort of approximately 670 subjects, a separate validation cohort made up of 120 different subjects was used. High-throughput TCR immunosequencing, statistical association of individual TCRs with disease status, and machine learning were combined to predict cytomegalovirus infection status. A later analysis re-analyzed previously published TCR beta repertoires from 650 to 800 donors and added high-resolution HLA genotyping to study TCR occurrence patterns. Rather than using new phenotypic data, the later analysis identified candidate immune exposures from TCR beta sequences and from how often those sequences occurred across donors. An earlier analysis of 587 of the donors used high-throughput TCR beta sequencing to judge whether each TCR beta V gene segment behaved as functional or pseudogenic. Donor age, sex, ethnicity and CMV serostatus were collected together with the repertoire data. Genome-wide SNP genotypes for about 55% of the roughly 670 donors were used in a later genetic analysis, which treated that subset as a discovery cohort. All discovery cohort repertoires had been generated using a single sequencing platform. HLA typing included class I and class II loci at four-digit resolution. The number of typed donors differed by locus: roughly 629-640 for A, B, C, DRB1 and DQB1; about 520 for DQA1; over 600 for DPA1; and roughly 470 for DPB1. Roughly five DR-DQ haplotypes were handled as single units for association and clustering because linkage in the cohort was strong. On average, around 240,000 unique TCR beta nucleotide sequences were sequenced per donor among some 430 genotyped donors of the cohort, with roughly 18% of those sequences being non-productive. What the work shows at the level of the full study, not this receptor alone: Broadly in line with IMGT annotations, most TCR beta V segments showed up in productive rearrangements about 90% or about 30% of the time in an earlier analysis of around 550 of the donors. Roughly uniform sequencing depth across donors was assumed in presence/absence analyses, although this assumption may not hold. Specific HLA alleles were associated with 15,000 to 20,000 TCR beta sequences at a false discovery rate of 0.05 in a later analysis. In the study, around 150 TCR beta chains were listed as associated with cytomegalovirus. A further reported finding was that TCR beta sequences accurately predicted the HLA-A and HLA-B alleles for most subjects in the first cohort. The sequencing pipeline was judged likely to have produced a cluster of highly shared sequence variants as a technical artifact. When HLA alleles, especially DR and DQ, strongly co-occurred, TCR associations were difficult to assign to individual alleles. Over 15 rarely observed V segments, including chromosome 9 orphons, were excluded from the earlier analysis of several hundred of the donors because counts were too low. According to the authors, the approach could potentially be generalized to other disease states and immunological phenotypes. A later genetic analysis reported fewer N-insertions in productive TCRs among donors in an Asian-associated ancestry cluster than the 666-donor mean. A few of the identified cytomegalovirus-associated TCR beta chains were confirmed in vitro to be specific for cytomegalovirus antigens. While some public TCRs were present in many individuals, most TCR sequences turned up only very rarely across donors. The only immune exposure information available for the cohort was CMV serostatus. This cohort had only TCR beta chains sequenced, and the lack of alpha or paired-chain data limited which features could be detected. In a later analysis, most CMV-associated TCR beta chains were found to appear HLA-restricted, with HLA associations seemingly driven largely by CMV exposure. Correlated functional status among segregating V segments might be attributable to linkage disequilibrium, but an unknown experimental factor could not be ruled out. HLA typing was unavailable for some donors at each locus, so association tests used only the typed subset. According to a later analysis, TCR association rates differed among HLA loci, with DRB1 alleles showing the most associated TCRs and HLA-C alleles showing the fewest. Several of the top co-occurrence clusters appeared to be linked to parvovirus B19, influenza, CMV and Epstein-Barr virus, according to a later analysis. In both the original and validation cohorts, the classifier was reported to diagnose cytomegalovirus status with high specificity and sensitivity. An association between a missense DCLRE1C variant and V-gene and J-gene trimming of TCR beta chains was found in a later genetic analysis and replicated in an independent cohort. A later analysis found that HLA-associated TCR beta chains were more clonally expanded and had lower generation probabilities than equally common non-associated chains.

Library prep was done by the immunoSEQ multiplex PCR assay. For the multiplex PCR, a mixture combining 60 forward primers for TCR Vbeta segments and 13 reverse primers for TCR Jbeta segments was used. The CDR3 region of rearranged TCR beta genes was amplified from genomic DNA by a multiplex PCR assay. The Illumina HiSeq System was used to sequence the amplified TCR beta libraries as 87-base-pair reads. Per the original workflow: In a later analysis, tens of millions of unique TCR beta chains were counted across the approximately 620 repertoires, and approximately 11 million of these chains were shared by at least two donors. A nearest-neighbor algorithm error-corrected the raw reads and collapsed the reads into unique sequences, merging closely related sequences to remove PCR and sequencing errors. To assign V, D and J gene segments, CDR3 sequences were aligned to IMGT reference sequences. For a sequence to be retained, a match of at least six nucleotides was required to both a V gene segment and a J gene segment. Rearrangements were called productive when the CDR3 lacked stop codons and stayed in frame with V and J; all others were non-productive. Following IMGT convention, CDR3 was defined as the stretch from the second conserved V-encoded cysteine up to the conserved J-encoded phenylalanine. The earlier analysis of more than 450 of the donors excluded sequences that lacked an unambiguous match to a single V gene segment. An earlier analysis of 450 to 650 of the donors called V segments functional above 56.7% productive rearrangements and segregating when the between-donor standard deviation exceeded 5%. A statistical classification framework was built for diagnosing cytomegalovirus status from the catalog of TCR beta chain sequences. In a later analysis, V and J genes were assigned by comparing TCR nucleotide sequences against IMGT/GENE-DB human TR gene sequences. In a later analysis, CDR3 sequences and most-parsimonious VDJ recombination scenarios were assigned using the TCRdist pipeline. In a later analysis, each TCR beta chain was defined by its CDR3 amino acid sequence together with its V-gene family, and reads lacking a unique V-gene family were excluded. As a way to deal with suspected cross-contamination and a sequencing artifact, a later analysis dropped more than 500 nucleotide sequences that were highly shared and had low generation probability. For each public chain, a later analysis derived a clonal expansion index from normalized ranks of inferred template counts within each repertoire. In a later analysis, generation probabilities were computed using a VDJ recombination model fitted to out-of-frame rearrangements, and the results were checked against IGoR. In a later analysis, TCR-TCR, TCR-HLA and TCR-CMV co-occurrence was scored with hypergeometric tests, and a repertoire-size bias correction was applied to TCR pairs. In a later analysis, false discovery rates were estimated by permuting HLA or CMV assignments 20 times. A later analysis grouped co-occurring TCRs with DBSCAN, adding TCRdist sequence similarity when clustering within HLA-allele-positive subsets. Co-occurrence clustering excluded repertoires with fewer than 30,000 or more than 120,000 public chains, plus five with anomalous nucleotide sharing. Held by TCRdb, this immuneACCESS table contains in-frame sequences only and omits some clones. Under half of the omission traces to an unresolved V gene where checked; the cause of the rest is unknown. V, J and clone size are taken as reported in that table, and D and trimming were inferred from the DNA itself. The sample table gives approximately 100,000 clones. Clones ranked in the top ten supply approximately 0.6% of the sample.

The cohort was made up of 500 to 850 healthy bone marrow donors. At the time of sampling, all cohort members were nominally healthy, though unrecorded immune exposures were likely present. The donor tested CMV seronegative and was one of the 352 seronegative cohort members. Every donor gave a peripheral blood sample, and the peripheral blood mononuclear cells from that sample were used for TCR beta sequencing. Genomic DNA was extracted from the blood cell samples with the Qiagen DNeasy Blood Extraction Kit. About this clone: This clone's antigen is unknown.

Material: PBMCs. The origin of this receptor is a man aged 45-65 years in good health and CMV-seronegative.

The DNA sequence is as follows: TGTGCCAGCAGCCGGGGAGGGACTAGCGAACAAGAGACCCAGTACTTC. Its protein reads: CASSRGGTSEQETQYF. The chain couples TRBV5-4 to TRBJ2-5; TRBD2 matches 10 bases in the middle. CDR1 and CDR2 are drawn from the germline V gene (reference sequence): SGHNT, YYREEE. From cysteine to phenylalanine, the CDR3 is 16 amino acids long. Kept here is only the CDR3 DNA, which spans 48 bases and is read in frame from base 1. V has 4 bases trimmed and J has 2 bases trimmed; junction bases matching no gene number 8.